The sequence of this T cell receptor (beta chain) was determined in a study of blood T cell repertoires in COVID-19. As for the study in general: Spain, Italy and the United States supplied samples that represented acute and convalescent COVID-19. T cells, B-cell-depleted T cells, or PBMCs supplied cDNA or gDNA.

The CDR3 consists of 11 residues. Per germline, CDR1 GTSNPN and CDR2 SVGIG (reference sequence). The V and J ends lost 1 base and 6 bases respectively, with 5 bases between them. Per the study methods: Reference gene primers were amplified, and this amplification served to estimate nucleated cell counts. TCRdb keeps only in-frame clones here, not all; method: immunoSEQ multiplex PCR. Clonal size and the V and J genes are those of that table, whereas D and trimming came from the DNA. The data contain nearly 35,000 clones, over 90% of them seen just once; the ten biggest clones take up roughly 5.2%. Material: peripheral blood. This rearrangement joins TRBV30 to TRBJ2-3; tentatively, D is TRBD1 (5 bases). The sequence came from a human donor in a cohort sampled during active COVID-19. The CDR3 spells CAWSDRDTQYF. The CDR3 DNA sequence: TGTGCCTGGAGTGACAGGGATACGCAGTATTTT.